This TCR beta chain was identified in a study of blood T cells in healthy people across ages. Study conclusions and caveats: Donor CMV status was unknown, possibly confounding expanded clonotype changes.

The CDR3 is 12 amino acids. Germline-derived CDR1 and CDR2 are SNHLY and FYNNEI. V lost 8 bases, J lost 1 base, and 7 bases lay in between. This clonotype was found a few times. Its target is not known. A second PCR, run for roughly 7 to 11 cycles, used a sample-barcoded 5' primer plus a J-beta primer mix. Each of the cDNA molecules was tagged by a template-switch adaptor with 12 random nucleotides. TCRdb reanalysed the 5' RACE reads using MiXCR and keeps one entry per CDR3 protein. The table records 800,000 or so distinct CDR3 sequences, roughly 25% of them present only once. The same data also went into a second study, on T cells of mothers and their children.

Material: blood. The chain uses TRBV2 and TRBJ2-3, with D unresolved. This receptor was obtained from a boy aged 5-17 years in good health. This CDR3 is CASEEGTDTQYF. In DNA form, the CDR3 reads TGTGCCAGCGAGGAAGGCACAGATACGCAGTATTTT.